This TCR beta chain was sequenced for a study of PD-1 blockade in classical Hodgkin lymphoma. Turning to the study itself: Nivolumab 3 mg/kg was given intravenously every 2 weeks.

The time point denotes: cycle 4 day 1 (C4D1), after less than 7 weeks of nivolumab. All the patients suffered relapse after autologous stem cell transplantation, and brentuximab vedotin exposure differed. Each best response was a complete response, a partial response or progressive disease. Study-level results: It was among complete responders that baseline diversity resembled that of newly diagnosed patients.

Sequencing was performed with immunoSEQ multiplex PCR; in TCRdb, only in-frame clones are kept and a portion is missing. The table has 30,000 or so clones, more than 65% seen once; the top ten hold roughly 18%. A word on this clone: Its antigen is as yet unknown.

The CDR3 is 16 amino acids. V was clipped by 9 bases and J by 0 bases, with 18 bases between them. CDR1 is LNHDA, CDR2 SQIVND, per germline (reference sequence). The V gene is TRBV19, the J gene TRBJ1-5; TRBD1 is a possible D gene (5 bases). The specimen was peripheral blood mononuclear cells (PBMCs), collected before the fourth cycle of nivolumab. The TCR comes from a human donor with classical Hodgkin lymphoma. The CDR3 region is CASHLGQGRSNQPQHF. CDR3 DNA: TGTGCCAGCCATCTCGGGCAGGGCCGTAGCAATCAGCCCCAGCATTTT.